A selection of T cell receptor beta chains follows, all from one sample in a study of shared clonotypes between healthy human individuals. Assay: immunoSEQ multiplex PCR; the TCRdb copy retains only in-frame clones and omits some. The sample yields 2 million or so clones, 90% to 95% seen once. Sequencing input: naive CD4+ T cells sorted from blood. These receptors were collected from a young man in good health. CDR3s include the opening cysteine and the closing phenylalanine or tryptophan. The order of the fields is V gene, clone size, J gene, D gene, CDR3 DNA, CDR3 protein. A D gene is named only where the DNA matches it firmly. Not all rows give a size; the values are once, few, many and, for expanded clones, a class.

>TRBV15|NA|TRBJ2-7|TRBD2
TGTGCCACCAGCAGAGGTATCGGTAGCGGGACTTACGAGCAGTACTTC
CATSRGIGSGTYEQYF
>TRBV7-9|NA|TRBJ1-3|NA
TGTGCCAGCAAGGAAGGGGCTGGAAACACCATATATTTT
CASKEGAGNTIYF
>TRBV9|NA|TRBJ1-4|NA
TGTGCCAGCAGCGTAGGAGGGGCGAGCTTGAGTGAAAAACTGTTTTTT
CASSVGGASLSEKLFF
>TRBV5-1|NA|TRBJ2-3|NA
TGCGCCAGCAGCTTGGAGGCAGGGAAGGCAGATACGCAGTATTTT
CASSLEAGKADTQYF
>TRBV6-1|NA|TRBJ2-2|NA
TGTGCCAGCAGTGCTCTCTTGAACACCGGGGAGCTGTTTTTT
CASSALLNTGELFF
>TRBV6-5|NA|TRBJ1-4|NA
TGTGCCAGCAGGACAAGAGGGGGAGCTAATGAAAAACTGTTTTTT
CASRTRGGANEKLFF
>TRBV28|NA|TRBJ2-7|NA
TGTGCCAGCAGTTTGAACAGTTGGGACGAGCAGTACTTC
CASSLNSWDEQYF
>TRBV2|NA|TRBJ1-2|NA
TGTGCCACCGACCGGGAGGGCCTTAACTATGGCTACACCTTC
CATDREGLNYGYTF
>TRBV28|NA|TRBJ2-7|TRBD1
TGTGCCAGCAGTTTGGCCGGACAGGGGGACAACGAGCAGTACTTC
CASSLAGQGDNEQYF
>TRBV7-2|NA|TRBJ2-7|TRBD2
TGTGCCAGCAGCTTGGGACTAGCGGGAGGGTACGAGCAGTACTTC
CASSLGLAGGYEQYF
>TRBV30|NA|TRBJ2-5|NA
TGTGCCTGGAGCTTGAGGTCGGAGACCCAGTACTTC
CAWSLRSETQYF
>TRBV7-2|NA|TRBJ2-7|NA
TGTGCCAGCAGCTTACGCGGGGTCACCTACGAGCAGTACTTC
CASSLRGVTYEQYF
>TRBV25-1|once|TRBJ1-2|NA
TGTGCCAGCAGTGAATATTTAGGAGGGTCCACTGGCTACACCTTC
CASSEYLGGSTGYTF
>TRBV10-1|NA|TRBJ2-3|NA
TGCGCCAGCAGTGAGTCAAGGATCTCGTCTAGCACAGATACGCAGTATTTT
CASSESRISSSTDTQYF
>TRBV5-1|NA|TRBJ2-1|TRBD2
TGCGCCAGCAGCTTGCTTAGCGGGAGTTACAATGAGCAGTTCTTC
CASSLLSGSYNEQFF
>TRBV12-5|NA|TRBJ2-2|NA
TGTGCTAGTGCTCCGAGGAGGGGCGGCACCGGGGAGCTGTTTTTT
CASAPRRGGTGELFF
>TRBV6-6|NA|TRBJ2-1|NA
TGTGCCAGCAGTTCCCCCGTAGTCGCCCTATACAATGAGCAGTTCTTC
CASSSPVVALYNEQFF
>TRBV7-2|few|TRBJ2-5|NA
TGTGCCAGCAGCCTTATGCAGGGGTACCAAGAGACCCAGTACTTC
CASSLMQGYQETQYF
>TRBV10-3|NA|TRBJ2-3|TRBD2
TGTGCCATCAGTGAACTAGCGGGGACCACAGATACGCAGTATTTT
CAISELAGTTDTQYF
>TRBV30|NA|TRBJ2-2|TRBD2
TGTGCCTGGAGTGTAGCGCTAGCGGGATCCGGGGAGCTGTTTTTT
CAWSVALAGSGELFF
>TRBV28|NA|TRBJ1-2|TRBD1
TGTGCCAGCAGCCTACCGACAGGGATTTATGGCTACACCTTC
CASSLPTGIYGYTF
>TRBV7-8|NA|TRBJ1-2|TRBD1
TGTGCCAGCAGCTCCGGGACAGGTCTCTATGGCTACACCTTC
CASSSGTGLYGYTF
>TRBV19|NA|TRBJ2-7|NA
TGTGCCAGTAGTGCGCTGGGGGCCTACGAGCAGTACTTC
CASSALGAYEQYF
>TRBV5-1|NA|TRBJ2-4|TRBD1
TGCGCCAGCAAATTAGGGGACAGTACCAGGGGGCTAGCCAAAAACATTCAGTACTTC
CASKLGDSTRGLAKNIQYF
>TRBV10-3|few|TRBJ1-4|NA
TGTGCCATCAGTGAAGGCGATGAAAAACTGTTTTTT
CAISEGDEKLFF
>TRBV28|NA|TRBJ1-6|NA
TGTGCCAGCAGGTCGGGCCCTGAGGTTTCACCCCTCCACTTT
CASRSGPEVSPLHF
>TRBV28|NA|TRBJ1-2|NA
TGTGCCAGCAGCGTCGGGACATTCTATGGCTACACCTTC
CASSVGTFYGYTF
>TRBV18|NA|TRBJ2-7|NA
TGTGCCAGCTCACGGGCCAGAACCTACGAGCAGTACTTC
CASSRARTYEQYF
>TRBV25-1|few|TRBJ1-4|NA
TGTGCCAGCAGTATGGCAGGGGCGGAAAAACTGTTTTTT
CASSMAGAEKLFF
>TRBV18|NA|TRBJ1-1|TRBD1
TGTGCCAGCTCACAGATTCAGGGGGATCAAGCTTTCTTT
CASSQIQGDQAFF
>TRBV30|NA|TRBJ1-2|NA
TGTGCCTGGACCCCCCGCAGGTCTAATCTGTGGTACACCTTC
CAWTPRRSNLWYTF
>TRBV15|NA|TRBJ1-4|NA
TGTGCCACCAGCAGAGATGGAAACAGACCCCGGGATAATGAAAAACTGTTTTTT
CATSRDGNRPRDNEKLFF